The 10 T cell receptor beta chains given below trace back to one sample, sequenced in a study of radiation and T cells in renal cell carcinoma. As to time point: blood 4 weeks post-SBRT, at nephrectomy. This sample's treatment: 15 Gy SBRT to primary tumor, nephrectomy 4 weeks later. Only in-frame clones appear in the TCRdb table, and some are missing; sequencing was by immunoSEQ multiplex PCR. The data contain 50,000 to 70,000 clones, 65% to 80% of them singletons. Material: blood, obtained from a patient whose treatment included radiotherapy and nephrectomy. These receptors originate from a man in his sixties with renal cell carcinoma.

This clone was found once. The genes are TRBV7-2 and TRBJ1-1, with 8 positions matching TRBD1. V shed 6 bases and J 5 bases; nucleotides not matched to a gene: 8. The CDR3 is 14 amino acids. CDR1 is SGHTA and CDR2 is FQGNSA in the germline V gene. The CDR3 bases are TGTGCCAGCAGTGAACGTAGACAGGGGACTGAAGCTTTCTTT. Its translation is CASSERRQGTEAFF. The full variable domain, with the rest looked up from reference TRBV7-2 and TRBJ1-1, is GAGVSQSPSNKVTEKGKDVELRCDPISGHTALYWYRQSLGQGLEFLIYFQGNSAPDKSGLPSDRFSAERTGGSVSTLTIQRTQQEDSAVYLCASSERRQGTEAFFGQGTRLTVV.

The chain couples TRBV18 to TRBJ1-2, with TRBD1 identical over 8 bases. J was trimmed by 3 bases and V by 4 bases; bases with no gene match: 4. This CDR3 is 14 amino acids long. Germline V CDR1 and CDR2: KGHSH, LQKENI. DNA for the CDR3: TGTGCCAGCTCACGCCCAGGGGGCGACTATGGCTACACCTTC. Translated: CASSRPGGDYGYTF.

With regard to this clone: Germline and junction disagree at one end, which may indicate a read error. The CDR3 DNA sequence: TGTGCCTGGAGCCAGGGAGTGGTCTTT. Protein sequence: CAWSQGVVF. The V and J genes are TRBV30 and TRBJ1-1; weak D call: TRBD1 (5 bases). The CDR3 consists of 9 residues. Germline values: CDR1 GTSNPN, CDR2 SVGIG (reference sequence).

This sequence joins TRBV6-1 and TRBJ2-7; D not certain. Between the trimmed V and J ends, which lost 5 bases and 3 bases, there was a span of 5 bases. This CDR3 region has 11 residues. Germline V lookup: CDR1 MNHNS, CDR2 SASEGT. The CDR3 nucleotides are TGTGCCAGCAGTCGGAGCTACGAGCAGTACTTC. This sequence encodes CASSRSYEQYF.

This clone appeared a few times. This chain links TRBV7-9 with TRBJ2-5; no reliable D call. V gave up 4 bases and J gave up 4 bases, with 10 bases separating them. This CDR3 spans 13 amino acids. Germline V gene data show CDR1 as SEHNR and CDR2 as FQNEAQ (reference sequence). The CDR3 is CASSSPRRETQYF. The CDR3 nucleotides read TGTGCCAGCAGCTCCCCTAGAAGAGAGACCCAGTACTTC. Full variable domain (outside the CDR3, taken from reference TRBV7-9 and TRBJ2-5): DTGVSQNPRHKITKRGQNVTFRCDPISEHNRLYWYRQTLGQGPEFLTYFQNEAQLEKSRLLSDRFSAERPKGSFSTLEIQRTEQGDSAMYLCASSSPRRETQYFGPGTRLLVL.

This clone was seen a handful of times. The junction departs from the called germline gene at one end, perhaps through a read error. The CDR3 here is CASSEGTADTQYF. CDR3 in DNA: TGTGCCAGCAGCGAAGGGACAGCCGATACGCAGTATTTT. The genes are TRBV2 and TRBJ2-3, with 7 nucleotides matching TRBD1. This CDR3 comprises 13 residues. Germline CDR1 and CDR2: SNHLY and FYNNEI.

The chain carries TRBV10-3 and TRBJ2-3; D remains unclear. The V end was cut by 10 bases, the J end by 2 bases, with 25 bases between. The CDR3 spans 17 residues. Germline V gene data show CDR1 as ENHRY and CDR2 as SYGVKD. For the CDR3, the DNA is TGTGCCAGCAAACCCACAAAGTCAACCTTTGCCACAGATACGCAGTATTTT. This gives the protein CASKPTKSTFATDTQYF.

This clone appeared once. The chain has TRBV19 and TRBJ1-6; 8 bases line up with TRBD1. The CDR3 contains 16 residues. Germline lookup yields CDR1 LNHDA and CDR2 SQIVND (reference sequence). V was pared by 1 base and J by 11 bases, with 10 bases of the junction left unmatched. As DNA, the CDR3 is TGTGCCAGTAGTATAGGCCCAGGGACAGGCGGGCCACCCCTCCACTTT. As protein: CASSIGPGTGGPPLHF.

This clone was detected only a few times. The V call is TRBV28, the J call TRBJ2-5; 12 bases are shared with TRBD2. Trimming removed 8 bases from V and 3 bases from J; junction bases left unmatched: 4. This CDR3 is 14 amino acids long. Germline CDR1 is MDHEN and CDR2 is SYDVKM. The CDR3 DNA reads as TGTGCCAGCGGGACTAGCGGGTTGAAAGAGACCCAGTACTTC. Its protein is CASGTSGLKETQYF. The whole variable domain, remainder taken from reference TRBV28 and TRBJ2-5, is DVKVTQSSRYLVKRTGEKVFLECVQDMDHENMFWYRQDPGLGLRLIYFSYDVKMKEKGDIPEGYSVSREKKERFSLILESASTNQTSMYLCASGTSGLKETQYFGPGTRLLVL.

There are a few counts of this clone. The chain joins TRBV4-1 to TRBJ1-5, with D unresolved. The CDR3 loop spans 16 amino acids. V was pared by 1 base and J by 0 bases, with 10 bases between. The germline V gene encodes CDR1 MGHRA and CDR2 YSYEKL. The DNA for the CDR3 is TGCGCCAGCAGCCAAGTGGAATTGTATAGCAATCAGCCCCAGCATTTT. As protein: CASSQVELYSNQPQHF.